The clone carrying this TCR beta chain was seen many times. What it recognizes is unknown. This CDR3 contains 16 residues. Per germline, CDR1 MNHEY and CDR2 SVGAGI. With 5 bases removed from V and 5 bases from J, the gap between germline ends came to 18 bases. Unique molecular identifiers tagged individual cDNA molecules. TCRdb reprocessed the 5' RACE reads with MiXCR, giving one entry per CDR3 protein. The sample contains about 35,000 distinct CDR3 sequences, around 6.5% of which appear only once. The sample is drawn from a study of early T cells in non-severe SARS-CoV-2 infection. Study outcomes and limitations: In VDJdb matching, anti-spike CD8 responses were favored while private and CD4 specificities went missing.

The sequence was collected from an adult who was a healthcare worker with PCR-confirmed SARS-CoV-2 infection or an uninfected control (not recorded which). The sequencing input was whole blood. The chain has TRBV6-5 and TRBJ2-2, with D perhaps matching TRBD1 (6 bases). In DNA form, the CDR3 reads TGTGCCAGCAGTCCGGACAGATCCGGTTGGACCGGGGAGCTGTTTTTT. Its protein is CASSPDRSGWTGELFF.